The present entry profiles one TCR beta chain with its context. Its cognate antigen is unknown. Via MiXCR, TCRdb re-called the RACE reads, giving one row per CDR3 protein. The repertoire consists of some 250,000 distinct CDR3 sequences, with roughly 8% occurring once and the leading ten covering 1.2%. The data stem from a study of human T cells and chemical hapten exposure. General study points: The donors suffered from alopecia, so their immune response may not match that of healthy people. Once DPC sensitization occurred, TCRs above 1 in 1000 frequency showed no change.

Time point defined: pre-sensitization, week 0. Treatment reported: therapeutic diphenylcyclopropenone sensitization with weekly scalp DPC. Extraction yielded total RNA from whole blood (unfractionated). Germline CDR1 reads SGHAT; CDR2 reads FQNNGV. Between the trimmed V and J ends, which lost 1 base and 11 bases, there was a span of 9 bases. This CDR3 region has 11 residues. The sequence derives from a man aged 18 to 35 with alopecia areata. Some clones in this sample may be carry-over from other donors' samples. Sequencing was performed on whole blood, taken in connection with sensitization to the hapten diphenylcyclopropenone (DPC). The chain carries TRBV11-2 and TRBJ2-7; D is unresolved. The CDR3 here is CASSLGPSEYF. Here the CDR3 DNA reads TGTGCCAGCAGCTTAGGGCCGTCGGAGTACTTC. Supplemented by reference TRBV11-2 and TRBJ2-7, the full variable domain reads EAGVAQSPRYKIIEKRQSVAFWCNPISGHATLYWYQQILGQGPKLLIQFQNNGVVDDSQLPKDRFSAERLKGVDSTLKIQPAKLEDSAVYLCASSLGPSEYFGPGTRLTVT.